This T cell receptor (beta chain) was profiled in a study of T cells in localized non-small cell lung cancer. Clones were sequenced by immunoSEQ multiplex PCR, and TCRdb holds only the in-frame ones, with some missing. The table includes 100,000 to 150,000 clones, around 90% detected once. Trimming shortened V by 3 bases and J by 8 bases, and 4 bases separated the two germline ends. CDR3 length equals 11 residues. CDR1 is SEHNR and CDR2 is FQNEAQ in the germline V gene (reference sequence). The gene calls are TRBV7-9 and TRBJ1-4; no clear D gene. The clonotype was recovered from a female donor older than 55 with stage I lung adenocarcinoma. The sample was peripheral blood, taken before any cancer treatment. CDR3 nucleotide sequence: TGTGCCAGCAGCTTTCGAGAAAAACTGTTTTTT. It codes for CASSFREKLFF.